This TCR beta chain stems from a study of T cell repertoires in cytomegalovirus infection. Study context: An indication of both CMV infection and matching HLA type came from public TCR beta signatures.

Trimming took off 4 bases at V and 3 bases at J, with 19 bases between the two ends. The CDR3 consists of 17 residues. Germline V gives CDR1 MNHNS, CDR2 SASEGT. TCRdb called the reads again in MiXCR, with one record for every CDR3 protein. The sample has around 280,000 distinct CDR3 sequences, 12% to 15% seen once; the top ten hold around 8.1%. Sequencing was carried out using PBMCs. This chain joins TRBV6-1 and TRBJ1-5; D gene unclear. This TCR derives from a human donor in good health (CMV status not recorded). Some clones in this sample may be carry-over from other donors' samples. The CDR3 DNA is TGTGCCAGCAGTGCCCCCCTGCAAGGAGTGACCAATCAGCCCCAGCATTTT. Amino acid sequence: CASSAPLQGVTNQPQHF.